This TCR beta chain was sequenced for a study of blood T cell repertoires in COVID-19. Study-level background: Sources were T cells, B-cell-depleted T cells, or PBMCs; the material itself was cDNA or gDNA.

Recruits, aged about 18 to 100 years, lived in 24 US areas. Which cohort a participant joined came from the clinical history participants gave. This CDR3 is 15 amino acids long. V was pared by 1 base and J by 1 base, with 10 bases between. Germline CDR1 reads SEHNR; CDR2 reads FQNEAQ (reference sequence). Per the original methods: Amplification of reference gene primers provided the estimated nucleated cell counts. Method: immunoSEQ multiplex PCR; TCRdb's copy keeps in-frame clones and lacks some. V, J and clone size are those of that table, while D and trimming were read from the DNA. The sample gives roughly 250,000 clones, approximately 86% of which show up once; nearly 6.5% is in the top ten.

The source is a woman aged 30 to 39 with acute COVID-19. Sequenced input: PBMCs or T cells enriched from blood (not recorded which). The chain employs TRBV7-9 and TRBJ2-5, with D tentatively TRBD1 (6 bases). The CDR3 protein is CASSLGDNGQETQYF. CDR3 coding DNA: TGTGCCAGCAGCTTAGGGGACAACGGCCAAGAGACCCAGTACTTC.